The rows below give T cell receptor beta chains drawn from one sample of a study of shared clonotypes between healthy human individuals. Libraries were prepared by immunoSEQ multiplex PCR; TCRdb keeps only in-frame clonotypes and omits some of them. The sample carries about 2.3 million clones, approximately 90% recorded once. Sequencing was performed on naive CD4+ T cells from PBMCs. The receptors come from a man between 18 and 29 years old in good health. Some clones in this sample may be carry-over from other donors' samples. Both conserved end residues are part of each CDR3. Fields, in order: clone size, D gene, V gene, J gene, CDR3 protein, CDR3 DNA. D genes are given only for firm matches. Clone size is not always given. Where it is, it says once, few, many or a class for expanded clones.

>once|NA|TRBV18|TRBJ2-6
CASSPLRASPSGANVLTF
TGTGCCAGCTCACCTCTGCGGGCCTCCCCCTCTGGGGCCAACGTCCTGACTTTC
>NA|NA|TRBV5-5|TRBJ1-4
CASSLLGEKLFF
TGTGCCAGCAGCTTGCTGGGGGAAAAACTGTTTTTT
>NA|NA|TRBV28|TRBJ1-5
CASAGNQPQHF
TGTGCCAGCGCAGGGAATCAGCCCCAGCATTTT
>NA|TRBD1|TRBV6-1|TRBJ1-1
CASSDTRDSEAFF
TGTGCCAGCAGTGACACCCGGGACAGTGAAGCTTTCTTT
>once|NA|TRBV2|TRBJ2-7
CASSSGTRPYEQYF
TGTGCCTCCTCCTCCGGGACTCGCCCCTACGAGCAGTACTTC
>NA|NA|TRBV10-3|TRBJ2-7
CAIRDYYEQYF
TGTGCCATCAGGGACTACTACGAGCAGTACTTC
>NA|NA|TRBV7-3|TRBJ1-5
CASSPYSNQPQHF
TGTGCCAGCAGCCCTTATAGCAATCAGCCCCAGCATTTT
>NA|TRBD2|TRBV27|TRBJ2-7
CASSPFGVAGGQYSYEQYF
TGTGCCAGCAGTCCTTTCGGGGTAGCGGGAGGGCAATACTCCTACGAGCAGTACTTC
>NA|NA|TRBV7-9|TRBJ2-7
CASSLVVGNEQYF
TGTGCCAGCAGCTTAGTCGTGGGGAACGAGCAGTACTTC
>NA|NA|TRBV30|TRBJ2-7
CAWSVTPGFIGTYEQYF
TGTGCCTGGAGTGTAACCCCCGGGTTTATAGGGACCTACGAGCAGTACTTC
>once|NA|TRBV21-1|TRBJ1-1
CASSDGTGATYPEAFF
TGTGCCAGCAGCGACGGGACAGGGGCGACCTATCCTGAAGCTTTCTTT
>NA|TRBD1|TRBV4-1|TRBJ1-3
CASSQRDRGSGNTIYF
TGCGCCAGCAGCCAAAGGGACAGGGGCTCTGGAAACACCATATATTTT
>NA|NA|TRBV28|TRBJ1-1
CASSLSAPGAFF
TGTGCCAGCAGTTTATCGGCCCCGGGAGCTTTCTTT
>NA|NA|TRBV28|TRBJ1-4
CASSPPTVVRANEKLFF
TGTGCCAGCAGTCCACCGACGGTGGTAAGAGCTAATGAAAAACTGTTTTTT
>NA|TRBD2|TRBV7-2|TRBJ2-7
CASSLTSGAPYEQYF
TGTGCCAGCAGCCTAACTAGCGGAGCACCATACGAGCAGTACTTC
>NA|TRBD2|TRBV7-9|TRBJ2-1
CASSLVLAGAYNEQFF
TGTGCCAGCAGCTTAGTTTTGGCGGGAGCCTACAATGAGCAGTTCTTC
>NA|NA|TRBV29-1|TRBJ2-5
CSVDRTNRRETQYF
TGCAGCGTCGATCGGACAAACCGAAGGGAGACCCAGTACTTC
>NA|TRBD2|TRBV6-5|TRBJ2-3
CASSITSGSPDTQYF
TGTGCCAGCAGTATAACTAGCGGGAGTCCAGATACGCAGTATTTT
>few|NA|TRBV6-5|TRBJ1-1
CASTRFGTEAFF
TGTGCCAGCACCAGATTTGGCACTGAAGCTTTCTTT
>NA|NA|TRBV5-6|TRBJ1-1
CASSLGTDEAFF
TGTGCCAGCAGCTTGGGGACCGATGAAGCTTTCTTT
>NA|NA|TRBV5-5|TRBJ2-5
CASSLIQLETQYF
TGTGCCAGCAGCTTGATCCAGTTAGAGACCCAGTACTTC
>NA|NA|TRBV5-1|TRBJ2-5
CASSLGPSQETQYF
TGCGCCAGCAGCTTGGGGCCCAGCCAAGAGACCCAGTACTTC
>NA|NA|TRBV19|TRBJ2-3
CATLFGGTDTQYF
TGTGCCACCCTATTTGGGGGCACAGATACGCAGTATTTT
>NA|NA|TRBV28|TRBJ1-5
CASRTTGNQPQHF
TGTGCCAGCAGGACTACAGGGAATCAGCCCCAGCATTTT
>NA|NA|TRBV25-1|TRBJ2-5
CASSDTRSTTETQYF
TGTGCCAGCAGTGATACTAGGTCTACCACAGAGACCCAGTACTTC
>NA|NA|TRBV19|TRBJ2-2
CASSIRGPNTGELFF
TGTGCCAGTAGTATTCGGGGACCGAACACCGGGGAGCTGTTTTTT
>once|NA|TRBV6-6|TRBJ1-4
CASSLYGNGANEKLFF
TGTGCCAGCAGTTTATATGGGAACGGGGCTAATGAAAAACTGTTTTTT
>once|TRBD2|TRBV2|TRBJ2-5
CASSVSSGSRETQYF
TGTGCCAGCAGTGTCTCTAGCGGGAGCAGGGAGACCCAGTACTTC
>NA|NA|TRBV11-3|TRBJ1-2
CASSLDLLRPHARGADGYTF
TGTGCCAGCAGCTTAGATCTGTTACGTCCCCACGCTCGGGGGGCTGATGGCTACACCTTC
>NA|TRBD2|TRBV7-8|TRBJ2-7
CASSLRGAGLSYEQYF
TGTGCCAGCAGCTTAAGAGGAGCGGGACTCTCCTACGAGCAGTACTTC
>NA|NA|TRBV6-6|TRBJ2-7
CASSYWTETYEQYF
TGTGCCAGCAGTTATTGGACAGAGACCTACGAGCAGTACTTC
>NA|NA|TRBV5-1|TRBJ2-1
CASSLGLRLNEQFF
TGCGCCAGCAGCTTGGGACTCCGTCTCAATGAGCAGTTCTTC
>NA|TRBD1|TRBV9|TRBJ2-7
CASSVVPGGNEQYF
TGTGCCAGCAGCGTAGTCCCAGGGGGAAACGAGCAGTACTTC
>NA|NA|TRBV6-6|TRBJ2-7
CASSYTRTSYEQYF
TGTGCCAGCAGTTACACACGGACCTCCTACGAGCAGTACTTC
>NA|NA|TRBV15|TRBJ2-3
CATSRAGSPDTQYF
TGTGCCACCAGCAGAGCCGGGAGCCCGGATACGCAGTATTTT
>NA|TRBD1|TRBV29-1|TRBJ2-2
CSLRQGNTGELFF
TGCAGCCTAAGACAGGGAAACACCGGGGAGCTGTTTTTT
>NA|TRBD2|TRBV30|TRBJ2-1
CAWASGRVYEQFF
TGTGCCTGGGCTTCAGGGAGGGTCTATGAGCAGTTCTTC
>NA|TRBD2|TRBV10-3|TRBJ2-5
CAISESSGQETQYF
TGTGCCATCAGTGAGTCTAGCGGGCAAGAGACCCAGTACTTC
>NA|TRBD1|TRBV18|TRBJ2-5
CASSPGQGGETQYF
TGTGCCAGCTCACCTGGACAGGGAGGAGAGACCCAGTACTTC
>few|NA|TRBV7-2|TRBJ1-5
CASSPRAQQPQHF
TGTGCCAGCAGCCCTAGGGCACAGCAGCCCCAGCATTTT
>NA|NA|TRBV18|TRBJ1-1
CASSSSGKNTEAFF
TGTGCCAGCTCATCCTCCGGGAAGAACACTGAAGCTTTCTTT
>NA|NA|TRBV7-9|TRBJ1-2
CASSSDSYGYTF
TGTGCCAGCAGCTCGGACAGCTATGGCTACACCTTC
>NA|NA|TRBV4-3|TRBJ2-3
CASSPDSSTDTQYF
TGCGCCAGCAGCCCGGACTCATCCACAGATACGCAGTATTTT
>NA|TRBD1|TRBV25-1|TRBJ2-1
CASSRQGTYNEQFF
TGTGCCAGCAGCCGACAGGGAACGTACAATGAGCAGTTCTTC
>NA|TRBD2|TRBV5-1|TRBJ2-5
CASSLALALAEETQYF
TGCGCCAGCAGCTTGGCCTTAGCACTAGCGGAAGAGACCCAGTACTTC